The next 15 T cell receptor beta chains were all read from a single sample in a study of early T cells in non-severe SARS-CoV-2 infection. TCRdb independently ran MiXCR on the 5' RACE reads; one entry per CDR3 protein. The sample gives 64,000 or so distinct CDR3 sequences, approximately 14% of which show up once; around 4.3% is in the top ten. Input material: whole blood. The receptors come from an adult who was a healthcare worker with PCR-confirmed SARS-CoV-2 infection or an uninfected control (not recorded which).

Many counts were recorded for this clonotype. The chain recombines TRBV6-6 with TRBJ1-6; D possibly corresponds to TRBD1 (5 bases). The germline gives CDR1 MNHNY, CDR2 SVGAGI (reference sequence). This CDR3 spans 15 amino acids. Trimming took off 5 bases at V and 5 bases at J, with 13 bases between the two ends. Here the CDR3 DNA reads TGTGCCAGCAGTCGCCAGGGATCGGATAATTCACCCCTCCACTTT. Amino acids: CASSRQGSDNSPLHF.

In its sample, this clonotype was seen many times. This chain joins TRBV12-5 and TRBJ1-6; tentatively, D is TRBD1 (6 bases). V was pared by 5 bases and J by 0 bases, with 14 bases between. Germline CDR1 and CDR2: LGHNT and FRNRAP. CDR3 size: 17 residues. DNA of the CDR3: TGTGCTAGTGGTAAACAGGGATTGGACTCCTATAATTCACCCCTCCACTTT. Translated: CASGKQGLDSYNSPLHF.

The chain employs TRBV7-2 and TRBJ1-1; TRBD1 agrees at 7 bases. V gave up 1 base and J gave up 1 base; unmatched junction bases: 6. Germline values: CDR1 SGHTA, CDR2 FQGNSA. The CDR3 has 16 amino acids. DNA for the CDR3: TGTGCCAGCAGCTTAGATGGGACAGTCCAGAACACTGAAGCTTTCTTT. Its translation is CASSLDGTVQNTEAFF. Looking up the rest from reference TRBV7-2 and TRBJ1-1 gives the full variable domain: GAGVSQSPSNKVTEKGKDVELRCDPISGHTALYWYRQSLGQGLEFLIYFQGNSAPDKSGLPSDRFSAERTGGSVSTLTIQRTQQEDSAVYLCASSLDGTVQNTEAFFGQGTRLTVV.

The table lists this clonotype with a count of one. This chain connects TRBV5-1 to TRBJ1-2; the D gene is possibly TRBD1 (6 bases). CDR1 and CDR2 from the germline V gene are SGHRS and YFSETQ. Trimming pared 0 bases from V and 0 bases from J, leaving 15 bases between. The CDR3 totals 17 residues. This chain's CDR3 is CASSLEPDRFANYGYTF. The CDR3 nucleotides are TGCGCCAGCAGCTTGGAGCCGGACAGATTTGCTAACTATGGCTACACCTTC.

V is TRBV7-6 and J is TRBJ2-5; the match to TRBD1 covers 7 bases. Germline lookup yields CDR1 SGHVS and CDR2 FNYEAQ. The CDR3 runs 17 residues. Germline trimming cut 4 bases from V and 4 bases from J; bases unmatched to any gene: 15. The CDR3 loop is CASSSPTGILALETQYF. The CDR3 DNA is TGTGCCAGCAGCTCTCCGACAGGGATCCTAGCCTTAGAGACCCAGTACTTC.

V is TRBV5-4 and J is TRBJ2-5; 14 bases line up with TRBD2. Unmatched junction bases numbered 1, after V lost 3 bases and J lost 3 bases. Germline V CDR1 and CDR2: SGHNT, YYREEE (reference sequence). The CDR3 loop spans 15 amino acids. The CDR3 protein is CASSSGLAGEETQYF. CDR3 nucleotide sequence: TGTGCCAGCAGCTCGGGACTAGCGGGGGAAGAGACCCAGTACTTC.

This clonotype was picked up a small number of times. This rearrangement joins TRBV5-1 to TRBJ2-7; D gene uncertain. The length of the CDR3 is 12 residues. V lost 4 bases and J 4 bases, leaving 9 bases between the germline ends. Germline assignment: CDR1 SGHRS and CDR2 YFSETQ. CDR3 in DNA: TGCGCCAGCAGCGCGGACGGTTACGAGCAGTACTTC. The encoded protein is CASSADGYEQYF. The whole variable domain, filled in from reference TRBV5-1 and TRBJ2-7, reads KAGVTQTPRYLIKTRGQQVTLSCSPISGHRSVSWYQQTPGQGLQFLFEYFSETQRNKGNFPGRFSGRQFSNSRSEMNVSTLELGDSALYLCASSADGYEQYFGPGTRLTVT.

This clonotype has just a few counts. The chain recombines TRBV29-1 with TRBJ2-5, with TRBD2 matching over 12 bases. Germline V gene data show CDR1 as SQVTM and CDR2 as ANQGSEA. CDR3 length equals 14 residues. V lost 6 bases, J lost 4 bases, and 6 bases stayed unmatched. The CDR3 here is CSVQTSGGGETQYF. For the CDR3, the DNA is TGCAGCGTCCAGACTAGCGGGGGCGGAGAGACCCAGTACTTC.

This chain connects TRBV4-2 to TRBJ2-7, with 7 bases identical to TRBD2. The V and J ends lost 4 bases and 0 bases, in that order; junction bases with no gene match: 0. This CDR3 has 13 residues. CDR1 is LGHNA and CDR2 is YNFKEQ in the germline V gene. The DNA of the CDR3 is TGTGCCAGCAGCCGGACTAGCTCCTACGAGCAGTACTTC. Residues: CASSRTSSYEQYF.

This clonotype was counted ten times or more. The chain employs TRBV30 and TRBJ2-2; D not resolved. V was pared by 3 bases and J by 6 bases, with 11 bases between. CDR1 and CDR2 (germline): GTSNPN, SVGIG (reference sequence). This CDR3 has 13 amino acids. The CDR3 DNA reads TGTGCCTGGAGACCGAGAAACTCCGGGGAGCTGTTTTTT. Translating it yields CAWRPRNSGELFF.

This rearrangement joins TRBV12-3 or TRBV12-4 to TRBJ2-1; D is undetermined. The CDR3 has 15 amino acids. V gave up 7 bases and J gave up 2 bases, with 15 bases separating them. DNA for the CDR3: TGTGCCAGCACCTCAGTTGCCACCACCTACAATGAGCAGTTCTTC. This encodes CASTSVATTYNEQFF.

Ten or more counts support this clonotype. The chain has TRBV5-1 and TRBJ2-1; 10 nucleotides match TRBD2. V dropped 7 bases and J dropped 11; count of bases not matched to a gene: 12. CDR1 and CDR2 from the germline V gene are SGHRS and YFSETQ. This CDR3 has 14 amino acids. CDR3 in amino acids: CASRLAGADFKQFF. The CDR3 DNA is TGCGCCAGCCGTCTAGCGGGGGCCGATTTTAAGCAGTTCTTC.

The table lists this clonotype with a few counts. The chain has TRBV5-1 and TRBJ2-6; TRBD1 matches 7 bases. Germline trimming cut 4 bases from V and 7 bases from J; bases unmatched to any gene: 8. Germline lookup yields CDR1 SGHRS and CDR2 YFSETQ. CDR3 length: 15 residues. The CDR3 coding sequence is TGCGCCAGCAGCCCCGGGACAGAGAGCGCCAACGTCCTGACTTTC. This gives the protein CASSPGTESANVLTF.

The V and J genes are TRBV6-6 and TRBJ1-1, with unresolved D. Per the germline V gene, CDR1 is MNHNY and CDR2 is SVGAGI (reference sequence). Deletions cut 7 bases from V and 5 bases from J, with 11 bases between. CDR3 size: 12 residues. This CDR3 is CASTTGWTEAFF. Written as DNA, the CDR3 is TGTGCCAGCACCACGGGGTGGACTGAAGCTTTCTTT.

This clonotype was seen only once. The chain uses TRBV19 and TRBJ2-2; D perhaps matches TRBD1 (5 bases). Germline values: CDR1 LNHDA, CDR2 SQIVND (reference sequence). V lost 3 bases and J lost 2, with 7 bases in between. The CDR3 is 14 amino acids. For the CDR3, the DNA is TGTGCCAGTAGTATGACAGTAAACACCGGGGAGCTGTTTTTT. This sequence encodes CASSMTVNTGELFF.